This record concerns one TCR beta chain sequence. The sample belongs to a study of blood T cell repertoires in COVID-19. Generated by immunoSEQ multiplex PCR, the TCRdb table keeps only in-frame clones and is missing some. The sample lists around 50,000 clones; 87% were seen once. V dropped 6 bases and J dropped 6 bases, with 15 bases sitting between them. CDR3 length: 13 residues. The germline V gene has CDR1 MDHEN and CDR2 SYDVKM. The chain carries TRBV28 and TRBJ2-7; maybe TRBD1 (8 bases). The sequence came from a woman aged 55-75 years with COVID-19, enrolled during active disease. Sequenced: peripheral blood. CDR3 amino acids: CASRLSGTGEQYF. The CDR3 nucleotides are TGTGCCAGCAGACTGAGCGGGACAGGCGAGCAGTACTTC.